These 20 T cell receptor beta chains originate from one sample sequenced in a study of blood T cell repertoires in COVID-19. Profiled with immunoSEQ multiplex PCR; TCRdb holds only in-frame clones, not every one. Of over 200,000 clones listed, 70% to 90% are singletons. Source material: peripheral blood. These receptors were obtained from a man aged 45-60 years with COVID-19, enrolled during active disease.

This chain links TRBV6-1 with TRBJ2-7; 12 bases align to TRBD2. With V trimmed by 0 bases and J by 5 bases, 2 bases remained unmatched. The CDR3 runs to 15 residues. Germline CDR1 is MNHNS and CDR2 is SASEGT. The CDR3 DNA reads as TGTGCCAGCAGTGAAGCGCTAGCGGGAGGGCACGAGCAGTACTTC. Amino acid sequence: CASSEALAGGHEQYF.

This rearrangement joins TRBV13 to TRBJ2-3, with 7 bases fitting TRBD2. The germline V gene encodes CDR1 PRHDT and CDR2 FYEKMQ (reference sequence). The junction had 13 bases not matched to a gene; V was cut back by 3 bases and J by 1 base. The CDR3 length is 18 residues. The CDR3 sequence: CASSLDLTGRRGTDTQYF. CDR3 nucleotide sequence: TGTGCCAGCAGCTTGGACCTGACCGGGAGGCGGGGCACAGATACGCAGTATTTT.

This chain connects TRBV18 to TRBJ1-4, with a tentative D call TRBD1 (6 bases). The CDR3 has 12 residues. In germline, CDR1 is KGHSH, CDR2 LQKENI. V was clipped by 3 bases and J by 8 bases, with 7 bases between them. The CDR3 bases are TGTGCCAGCTCACCGGACAGCGAAAAACTGTTTTTT. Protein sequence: CASSPDSEKLFF. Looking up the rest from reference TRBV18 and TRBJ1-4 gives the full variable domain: NAGVMQNPRHLVRRRGQEARLRCSPMKGHSHVYWYRQLPEEGLKFMVYLQKENIIDESGMPKERFSAEFPKEGPSILRIQQVVRGDSAAYFCASSPDSEKLFFGSGTQLSVL.

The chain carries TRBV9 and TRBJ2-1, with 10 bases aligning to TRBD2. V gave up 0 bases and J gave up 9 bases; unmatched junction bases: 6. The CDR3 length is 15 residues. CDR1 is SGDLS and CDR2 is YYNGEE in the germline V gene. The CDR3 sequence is CASSVGSGGVGEQFF. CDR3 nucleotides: TGTGCCAGCAGCGTAGGAAGCGGGGGGGTTGGTGAGCAGTTCTTC.

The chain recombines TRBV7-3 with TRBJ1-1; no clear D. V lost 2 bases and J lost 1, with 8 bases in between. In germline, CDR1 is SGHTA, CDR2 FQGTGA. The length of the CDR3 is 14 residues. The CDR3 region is CASSLGGENTEAFF. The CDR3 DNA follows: TGTGCCAGCAGCTTAGGCGGAGAGAACACTGAAGCTTTCTTT.

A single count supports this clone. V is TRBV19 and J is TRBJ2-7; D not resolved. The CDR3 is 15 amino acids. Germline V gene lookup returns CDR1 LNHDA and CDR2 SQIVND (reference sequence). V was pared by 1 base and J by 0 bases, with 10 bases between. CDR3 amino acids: CASSIAPESSYEQYF. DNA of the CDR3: TGTGCCAGTAGTATAGCCCCGGAGAGCTCCTACGAGCAGTACTTC.

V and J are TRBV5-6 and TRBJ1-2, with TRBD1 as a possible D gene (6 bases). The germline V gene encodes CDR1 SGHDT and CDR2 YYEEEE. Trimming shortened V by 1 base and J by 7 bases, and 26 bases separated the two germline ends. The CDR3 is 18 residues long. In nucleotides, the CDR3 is TGTGCCAGCAGCTTGAAGTCGGAGGAACAGGGATCAATTGGTGGCTACACCTTC. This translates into CASSLKSEEQGSIGGYTF.

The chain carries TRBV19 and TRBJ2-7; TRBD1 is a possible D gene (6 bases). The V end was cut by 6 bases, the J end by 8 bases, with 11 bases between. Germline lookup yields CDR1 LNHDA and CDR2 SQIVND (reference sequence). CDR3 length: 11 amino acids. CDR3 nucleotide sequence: TGTGCCAGTAGCGACAGGTCTCAGCAGTACTTC. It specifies CASSDRSQQYF.

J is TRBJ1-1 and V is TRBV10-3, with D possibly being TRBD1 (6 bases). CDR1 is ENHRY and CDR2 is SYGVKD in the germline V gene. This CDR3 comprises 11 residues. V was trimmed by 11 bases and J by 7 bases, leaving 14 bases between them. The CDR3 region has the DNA TGTGCCTCGGGGGGCGTGAGTGAAGCTTTCTTT. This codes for CASGGVSEAFF.

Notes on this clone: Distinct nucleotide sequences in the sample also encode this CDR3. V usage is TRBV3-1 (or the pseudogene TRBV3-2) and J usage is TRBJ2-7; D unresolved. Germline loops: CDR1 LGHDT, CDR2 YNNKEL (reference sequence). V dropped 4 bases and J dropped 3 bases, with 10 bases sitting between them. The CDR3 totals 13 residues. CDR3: CASSPGLGYEQYF. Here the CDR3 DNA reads TGTGCCAGCAGCCCAGGCCTGGGCTACGAGCAGTACTTC.

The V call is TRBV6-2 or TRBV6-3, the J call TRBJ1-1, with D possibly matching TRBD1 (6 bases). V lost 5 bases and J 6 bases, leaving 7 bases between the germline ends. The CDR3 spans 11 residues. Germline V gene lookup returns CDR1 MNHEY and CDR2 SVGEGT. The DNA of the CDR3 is TGTGCCAGCAGTAACAGGGCTGAAGCTTTCTTT. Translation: CASSNRAEAFF.

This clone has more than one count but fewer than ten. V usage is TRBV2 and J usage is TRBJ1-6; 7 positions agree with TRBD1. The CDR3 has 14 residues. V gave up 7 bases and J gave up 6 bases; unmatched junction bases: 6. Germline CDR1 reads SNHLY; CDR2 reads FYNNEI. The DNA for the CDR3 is TGTGCCAGCACTACAGACAGGGTTAATTCACCCCTCCACTTT. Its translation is CASTTDRVNSPLHF.

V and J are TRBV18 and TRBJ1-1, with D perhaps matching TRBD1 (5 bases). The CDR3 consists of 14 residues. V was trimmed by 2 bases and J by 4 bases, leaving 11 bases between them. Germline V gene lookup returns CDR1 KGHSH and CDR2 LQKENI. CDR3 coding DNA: TGTGCCAGCTCACCATCCAGGGTTGGCACTGAAGCTTTCTTT. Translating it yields CASSPSRVGTEAFF.

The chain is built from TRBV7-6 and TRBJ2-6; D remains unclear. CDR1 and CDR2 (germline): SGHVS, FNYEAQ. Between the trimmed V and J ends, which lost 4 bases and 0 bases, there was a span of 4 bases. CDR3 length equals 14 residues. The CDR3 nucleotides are TGTGCCAGCAGCTCCGGCTCTGGGGCCAACGTCCTGACTTTC. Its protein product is CASSSGSGANVLTF. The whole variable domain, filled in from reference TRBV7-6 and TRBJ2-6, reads GAGVSQSPRYKVTKRGQDVALRCDPISGHVSLYWYRQALGQGPEFLTYFNYEAQQDKSGLPNDRFSAERPEGSISTLTIQRTEQRDSAMYRCASSSGSGANVLTFGAGSRLTVL.

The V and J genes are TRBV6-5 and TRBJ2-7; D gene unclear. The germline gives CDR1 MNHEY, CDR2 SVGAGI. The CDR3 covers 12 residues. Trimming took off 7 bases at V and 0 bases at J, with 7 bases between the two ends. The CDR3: CASTSGSYEQYF. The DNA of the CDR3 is TGTGCCAGCACCTCCGGCTCCTACGAGCAGTACTTC.

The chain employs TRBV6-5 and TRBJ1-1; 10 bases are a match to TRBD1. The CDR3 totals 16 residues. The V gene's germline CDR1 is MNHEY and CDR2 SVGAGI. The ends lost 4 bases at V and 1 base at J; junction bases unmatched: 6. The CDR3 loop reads CASSSDRGRRNTEAFF. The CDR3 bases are TGTGCCAGCAGTTCTGACAGGGGGCGGAGGAACACTGAAGCTTTCTTT.

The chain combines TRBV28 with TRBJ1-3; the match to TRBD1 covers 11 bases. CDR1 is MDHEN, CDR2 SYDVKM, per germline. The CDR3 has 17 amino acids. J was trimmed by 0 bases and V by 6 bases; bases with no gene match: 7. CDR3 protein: CASSSGQGAHSGNTIYF. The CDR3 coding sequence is TGTGCCAGCAGCTCCGGACAGGGGGCGCACTCTGGAAACACCATATATTTT.

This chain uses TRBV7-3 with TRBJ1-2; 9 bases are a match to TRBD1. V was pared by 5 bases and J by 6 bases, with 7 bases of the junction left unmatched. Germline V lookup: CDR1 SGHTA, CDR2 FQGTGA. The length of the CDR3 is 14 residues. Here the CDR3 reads CASSEAGTGHGYTF. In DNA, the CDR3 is TGTGCCAGCAGCGAAGCCGGGACAGGGCATGGCTACACCTTC. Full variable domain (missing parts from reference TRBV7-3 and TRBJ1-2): GAGVSQTPSNKVTEKGKYVELRCDPISGHTALYWYRQSLGQGPEFLIYFQGTGAADDSGLPNDRFFAVRPEGSVSTLKIQRTERGDSAVYLCASSEAGTGHGYTFGSGTRLTVV.

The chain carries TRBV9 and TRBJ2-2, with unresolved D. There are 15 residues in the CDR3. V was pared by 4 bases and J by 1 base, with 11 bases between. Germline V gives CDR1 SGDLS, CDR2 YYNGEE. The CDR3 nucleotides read TGTGCCAGCAGCCCCCCGACTGGGAACACCGGGGAGCTGTTTTTT. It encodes CASSPPTGNTGELFF. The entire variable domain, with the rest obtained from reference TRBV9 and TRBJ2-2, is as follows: DSGVTQTPKHLITATGQRVTLRCSPRSGDLSVYWYQQSLDQGLQFLIQYYNGEERAKGNILERFSAQQFPDLHSELNLSSLELGDSALYFCASSPPTGNTGELFFGEGSRLTVL.

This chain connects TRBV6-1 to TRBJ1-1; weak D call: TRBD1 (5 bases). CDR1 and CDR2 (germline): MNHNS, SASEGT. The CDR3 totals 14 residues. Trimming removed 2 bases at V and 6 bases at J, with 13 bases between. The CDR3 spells CASSEWPGIAEAFF. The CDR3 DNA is TGTGCCAGCAGTGAATGGCCAGGGATCGCTGAAGCTTTCTTT.